This T cell receptor (beta chain) was profiled in a study of CD8+ T cells in alopecia areata (dated by TCRdb to the late 2010s). Study-level background: Treated patients were enrolled in an open-label pilot trial of oral tofacitinib, 5 to 10 mg twice daily, for moderate-to-severe alopecia areata. Scalp clonality was compared among normal scalp (n=4), patchy alopecia areata scalp (n=8), and alopecia totalis/universalis scalp (n=8). Disease severity in treated patients was measured with the SALT score, which quantifies the percentage of affected scalp surface area. TCRbeta CDR3 regions were amplified by immunoSEQ multiplex PCR using 35 Vbeta forward and 13 Jbeta reverse primers. RNA came from the PAXgene miRNA kit for fixed scalp, the miRNeasy kit for PBMCs, and the RNeasy kit for mouse skin. Biopsies were taken from tofacitinib-treated patients at baseline and at 4 and 24 weeks of treatment, and a later scalp biopsy was taken in several of the tofacitinib-treated patients. Tofacitinib was administered for 6 to 18 months, and 6 months of follow-up off drug were then conducted to assess delayed response and recurrence. Scalp tissue and sorted CD4+ and CD8+ peripheral blood T cells from patchy and totalis/universalis alopecia areata patients and from healthy controls were covered by human TCRbeta sequencing. To study T cell clonal expansion in alopecia areata, the researchers applied high-throughput TCRbeta sequencing to both the C3H/HeJ mouse model and human patients. The research as a whole found: Scalp TCR repertoire analysis is complicated because resident alphabeta T cells in normal human skin are also sequenced, whereas mouse skin is dominated by gammadelta T cells. Lesional scalp, especially in alopecia totalis/universalis, showed higher clonality and more expanded CD8+ clones than normal scalp, suggesting antigenic drive. Shared TCR sequences between patients were less evident than in mice, which may be partly attributable to HLA diversity in the patient population. Because the treated cohort was small and had just a single nonresponder, larger studies are needed to establish links between baseline CD8+ expansion and response. Scalp clonality and the number of expanded CD8+ clones among the top 100 scalp clones were significantly decreased by tofacitinib. During tofacitinib treatment, many expanded lesional clones stuck around in both scalp and blood, and this persistence may partly explain why relapse happens after treatment is stopped.

The meaning of the sample's treatment or condition label: oral pan-JAK inhibitor, 5-10 mg twice daily. Lesional scalp punch biopsies and peripheral blood were obtained from alopecia areata patients. PBMCs were isolated by density centrifugation and stained for CD3, CD4 and CD8, after which CD4+ and CD8+ T cells were sorted on a FACSAria. Libraries were constructed by the immunoSEQ multiplex PCR assay. For TCR sequencing, RNA was extracted from every sample and reverse transcribed into cDNA to serve as template. First-strand cDNA was synthesized with SuperScript III using a 2:1 mix of oligo-dT and random hexamers. A synthetic immune receptor repertoire was used to gauge amplification bias, and whatever bias remained was removed computationally. On the authors' methods: Raw reads were preprocessed for error removal, and CDR3 was defined according to IMGT conventions as running from the conserved cysteine to phenylalanine. To get clonality, Shannon entropy was normalized by log2 of the number of productive unique TCRs and the result was subtracted from 1. Scalp TCRbeta sequences were cross-referenced with sorted blood CD4 and CD8 repertoires so that the CD4 or CD8 identity of scalp clones could be inferred. Held by TCRdb, this immuneACCESS table contains in-frame sequences only and omits some clones. Under half of the omission traces to an unresolved V gene where checked; the cause of the rest is unknown. V and J calls and clone size are given by that table; D and trimming were obtained from the DNA. This sample holds hundreds of thousands of clones; around three fifths were observed only once. Roughly 0.88% of the sample goes to the ten largest clones.

This clone was detected only once. Its antigen specificity is not known. Base qualities are missing; no much larger clone stands one base away. Different DNA sequences within this sample yield the same CDR3. The source material was CD4+ T cells sorted from blood, sampled between weeks 51 and 52, from a patient treated with tofacitinib. This clonotype was sampled from a human donor with alopecia areata.

In nucleotides, the sequence is TGTGCCAGCAGTGAGGTAGAGGCTAATCAGCCCCAGCATTTT. This encodes CASSEVEANQPQHF. The chain couples TRBV2 to TRBJ1-5; no confident D gene assignment can be made. Counted from cysteine to phenylalanine, this CDR3 has 14 amino acids. The CDR3 DNA has 42 bases and is translated from base 1. Trimming removed 3 bases from V and 4 bases from J, leaving 10 bases between the germline ends. Via the germline V gene, CDR1 is SNHLY and CDR2 FYNNEI. The CDR3, completed at both ends by the reference TRBV2 and TRBJ1-5 genes, gives the full variable domain EPEVTQTPSHQVTQMGQEVILRCVPISNHLYFYWYRQILGQKVEFLVSFYNNEISEKSEIFDDQFSVERPDGSNFTLKIRSTKLEDSAMYFCASSEVEANQPQHFGDGTRLSIL.